This paragraph covers one T cell receptor beta chain sequence. This sample is drawn from a study of PD-1 blockade in mismatch repair-deficient tumors. The CDR3 has 15 residues. The V gene lost 2 bases and the J gene lost 9 bases, with 18 bases spanning the gap. Germline loops: CDR1 SGHNT, CDR2 YYREEE (reference sequence). Profiled with immunoSEQ multiplex PCR; TCRdb holds only in-frame clones, not every one. The sample gives about 24,000 clones, over 80% of which show up once; 20% is in the top ten. PCR or immunohistochemistry showed mismatch repair deficiency in every enrolled patient. A few pembrolizumab responders had their TCRs sequenced.

This chain joins TRBV5-4 and TRBJ2-1; D may correspond to TRBD1 or TRBD2 (5 bases each). The clonotype comes from an adult with mismatch repair-deficient cancer. The sequencing used peripheral blood, collected 12 weeks after starting pembrolizumab. The CDR3 DNA sequence: TGTGCCAGCAGCTTATTTGGATCAGCGAGGGGTGAGCAGTTCTTC. Its protein product is CASSLFGSARGEQFF.